These 21 T cell receptor beta chains originate from one sample sequenced in a study of technical replicates of blood from a handful of donors. Generated by immunoSEQ multiplex PCR, the TCRdb table keeps only in-frame clones and is missing some. The sample carries roughly 92,000 clones, 85% to 95% recorded once. The sequencing sample was made of T cells isolated from PBMCs. All receptors come from a human donor in good health.

The chain joins TRBV19 to TRBJ1-1, with D tentatively TRBD1 (6 bases). The CDR3 consists of 14 residues. Trimming pared 4 bases from V and 0 bases from J, leaving 9 bases between. Germline V gene data show CDR1 as LNHDA and CDR2 as SQIVND (reference sequence). The CDR3 loop is CASSNRDMNTEAFF. The CDR3 region has the DNA TGTGCCAGTAGTAACCGGGACATGAACACTGAAGCTTTCTTT.

V is TRBV9 and J is TRBJ2-3, with 12 bases matching TRBD2. The germline V gene has CDR1 SGDLS and CDR2 YYNGEE. The CDR3 runs to 18 residues. The J segment lost 1 base and the V segment lost 3 bases, leaving 9 bases of the junction unmatched. CDR3 bases: TGTGCCAGCAGCGGAGAGACTAGCGGGAGAATCGGCACAGATACGCAGTATTTT. This sequence encodes CASSGETSGRIGTDTQYF.

The chain carries TRBV4-1 and TRBJ2-5, with D perhaps matching TRBD2 (6 bases). Germline-derived CDR1 and CDR2 are MGHRA and YSYEKL. The CDR3 sequence is 15 residues long. V shed 6 bases and J shed 2 bases, with 16 bases lying between them. CDR3 sequence: CASSLLAVGQETQYF. DNA for the CDR3: TGCGCCAGCAGTCTTTTAGCGGTCGGGCAAGAGACCCAGTACTTC.

The chain links TRBV10-3 to TRBJ1-6, with D uncertain. The CDR3 spans 14 residues. Germline V gene data show CDR1 as ENHRY and CDR2 as SYGVKD. The germline V and J ends were trimmed by 0 bases and 8 bases, with 8 bases remaining between them. CDR3 coding DNA: TGTGCCATCAGTGAGTCGGAGGATTATTCACCCCTCCACTTT. Residues: CAISESEDYSPLHF.

V and J are TRBV4-3 and TRBJ1-1, with D hard to call. The CDR3 consists of 17 residues. V shed 0 bases and J shed 0 bases, with 14 bases lying between them. Germline loops: CDR1 LGHNA, CDR2 YSLEER. Here the CDR3 DNA reads TGCGCCAGCAGCCAAGATACCTGGGAGGGTATGAACACTGAAGCTTTCTTT. It specifies CASSQDTWEGMNTEAFF.

The chain employs TRBV7-2 and TRBJ2-3; D is unclear. CDR3 size: 17 residues. Looked up from germline, CDR1 is SGHTA and CDR2 is FQGNSA. Deletions cut 0 bases from V and 4 bases from J, with 17 bases between. The DNA of the CDR3 is TGTGCCAGCAGCTTAGCGAAAGGTTCCCTTGCGGCAGATACGCAGTATTTT. This gives the protein CASSLAKGSLAADTQYF.

The chain links TRBV27 to TRBJ2-3; 10 positions agree with TRBD2. J lost 2 bases, V lost 5 bases, and 7 bases had no gene match. CDR1 is MNHEY, CDR2 SMNVEV, per germline (reference sequence). The CDR3 runs 16 residues. This CDR3 reads CASSPLLAGATDTQYF. The CDR3 DNA reads as TGTGCCAGCAGTCCCCTCCTAGCGGGAGCCACAGATACGCAGTATTTT.

The CDR3 reads CASSPWRTYGEQFF. The CDR3 DNA reads as TGTGCCAGTAGTCCCTGGAGGACTTACGGTGAGCAGTTCTTC. This chain connects TRBV19 to TRBJ2-1, with a weak D call TRBD2 (5 bases). From germline, CDR1 is LNHDA and CDR2 SQIVND (reference sequence). Trimming removed 5 bases from V and 9 bases from J, with 17 bases in between. The CDR3 is made up of 14 amino acids.

This rearrangement joins TRBV19 to TRBJ2-1, with 11 nucleotides matching TRBD2. The V gene's germline CDR1 is LNHDA and CDR2 SQIVND (reference sequence). There are 15 residues in the CDR3. With V trimmed by 5 bases and J by 4 bases, 4 bases remained unmatched. This CDR3 is CASSVGTSGYNEQFF. The CDR3 DNA reads TGTGCCAGTAGTGTCGGGACTAGCGGTTACAATGAGCAGTTCTTC.

The chain joins TRBV28 to TRBJ1-1, with 7 bases matching TRBD1. The CDR3 has 15 amino acids. The germline gives CDR1 MDHEN, CDR2 SYDVKM. J lost 1 base, V lost 2 bases, and 4 bases had no gene match. DNA for the CDR3: TGTGCCAGCAGTTTACCGGGACAGAAGAACACTGAAGCTTTCTTT. Amino acid sequence: CASSLPGQKNTEAFF.

The rearrangement joins TRBV15 to TRBJ1-5; a weak D match, TRBD1 (6 bases). The V gene's germline CDR1 is LNHNV and CDR2 YYDKDF (reference sequence). V lost 0 bases and J 3 bases, leaving 9 bases between the germline ends. The CDR3 extends over 15 amino acids. The CDR3 nucleotides are TGTGCCACCAGCAGAGACCGGACAGTCAATCAGCCCCAGCATTTT. Protein sequence: CATSRDRTVNQPQHF.

V gene TRBV19 combines with J gene TRBJ1-2, with 10 positions matching TRBD1. V was clipped by 4 bases and J by 1 base; unmatched bases: 3. From germline, CDR1 is LNHDA and CDR2 SQIVND (reference sequence). The CDR3 is made up of 15 amino acids. CDR3 sequence (DNA): TGTGCCAGTAGTACCAGGACAGGGGGTAACTATGGCTACACCTTC. Translation: CASSTRTGGNYGYTF.

This chain connects TRBV9 to TRBJ2-7, with 8 bases that match TRBD1. The CDR3 consists of 15 residues. V was pared by 3 bases and J by 10 bases, with 15 bases of the junction left unmatched. The germline V gene encodes CDR1 SGDLS and CDR2 YYNGEE. The DNA for the CDR3 is TGTGCCAGCAGCGAACAATCCGGGACAGGTACACGACAGTACTTC. Translating gives CASSEQSGTGTRQYF.

V is TRBV7-3 and J is TRBJ2-7, with 14 bases matching TRBD2. Germline loops: CDR1 SGHTA, CDR2 FQGTGA. The CDR3 totals 15 residues. J gave up 4 bases and V 5 bases, and 4 bases lay outside the gene matches. CDR3 DNA sequence: TGTGCCAGCAGCGCGGGACTAGCGGGAGTTTACGAGCAGTACTTC. It yields the protein CASSAGLAGVYEQYF.

This clone was counted between two and nine times. The V gene is TRBV28, the J gene TRBJ1-2, with D perhaps TRBD1 (5 bases). In germline, CDR1 is MDHEN, CDR2 SYDVKM. Trimming stripped 2 bases from V and 6 bases from J, with 13 bases between. The CDR3 extends over 14 amino acids. The DNA of the CDR3 is TGTGCCAGCAGTTTAGAGACAGATGTAGATGGCTACACCTTC. Its protein is CASSLETDVDGYTF.

The rearrangement joins TRBV11-3 to TRBJ2-1; 7 positions agree with TRBD2. Germline CDR1 is SGHNT and CDR2 is YENEEA. V was pared by 1 base and J by 0 bases, with 6 bases of the junction left unmatched. The CDR3 contains 17 residues. The CDR3 here is CASSLVGGGGSYNEQFF. CDR3 nucleotides: TGTGCCAGCAGCTTAGTTGGAGGCGGGGGCTCCTACAATGAGCAGTTCTTC.

This rearrangement joins TRBV20-1 to TRBJ1-1; D not resolved. Trimming cost V 8 bases and J 5 bases, with 12 bases left between them. The CDR3 totals 11 residues. Looked up from germline, CDR1 is DFQATT and CDR2 is SNEGSKA (reference sequence). The CDR3 reads CSPKDGTEAFF. Written as DNA, the CDR3 is TGCAGTCCGAAAGACGGGACTGAAGCTTTCTTT.

CDR3 residues: CASSLWAGAQETQYF. The DNA for the CDR3 is TGCGCCAGCAGCTTGTGGGCAGGGGCCCAAGAGACCCAGTACTTC. The gene calls are TRBV5-1 and TRBJ2-5, with D perhaps TRBD1 (6 bases). Germline CDR1 and CDR2: SGHRS and YFSETQ. V was pared by 1 base and J by 1 base, with 11 bases between. This CDR3 has 15 residues.

This chain joins TRBV10-3 and TRBJ2-1; 8 positions match TRBD1. This CDR3 is built from 18 residues. Trimming took 4 bases from V and 4 from J; bases not matched to a gene: 15. CDR1 and CDR2 from the germline V gene are ENHRY and SYGVKD. The CDR3 spells CAISGGTGVQFLYNEQFF. DNA of the CDR3: TGTGCCATCAGTGGGGGGACAGGAGTCCAGTTTTTATACAATGAGCAGTTCTTC.

This clone came up once. The chain is built from TRBV28 and TRBJ2-7; TRBD2 is a possible D gene (5 bases). The V gene lost 2 bases and the J gene lost 2 bases, with 10 bases spanning the gap. From germline, CDR1 is MDHEN and CDR2 SYDVKM. The CDR3 is 14 amino acids. CDR3 residues: CASSLVGETYEQYF. Here the CDR3 DNA reads TGTGCCAGCAGTTTAGTTGGGGAGACCTACGAGCAGTACTTC.

CDR3 coding DNA: TGCGCCAGCAGCCCAGGGGGCCCTAGCAATCAGCCCCAGCATTTT. This gives the protein CASSPGGPSNQPQHF. The chain combines TRBV5-1 with TRBJ1-5; 8 positions match TRBD1. The germline V gene has CDR1 SGHRS and CDR2 YFSETQ. The J segment lost 0 bases and the V segment lost 4 bases, leaving 3 bases of the junction unmatched. There are 15 residues in the CDR3. The complete variable domain, with remaining parts taken from reference TRBV5-1 and TRBJ1-5, reads KAGVTQTPRYLIKTRGQQVTLSCSPISGHRSVSWYQQTPGQGLQFLFEYFSETQRNKGNFPGRFSGRQFSNSRSEMNVSTLELGDSALYLCASSPGGPSNQPQHFGDGTRLSIL.